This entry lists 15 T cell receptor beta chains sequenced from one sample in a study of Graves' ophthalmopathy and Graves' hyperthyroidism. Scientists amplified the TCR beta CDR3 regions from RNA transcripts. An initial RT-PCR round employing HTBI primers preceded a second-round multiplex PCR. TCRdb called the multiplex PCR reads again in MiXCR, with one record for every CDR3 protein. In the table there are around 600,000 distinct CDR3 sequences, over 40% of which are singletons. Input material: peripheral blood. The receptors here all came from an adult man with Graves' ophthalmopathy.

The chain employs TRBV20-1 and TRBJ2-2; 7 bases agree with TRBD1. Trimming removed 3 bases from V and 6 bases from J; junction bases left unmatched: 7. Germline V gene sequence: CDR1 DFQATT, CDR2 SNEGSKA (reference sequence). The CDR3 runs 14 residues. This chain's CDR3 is CSASAGTVSGELFF. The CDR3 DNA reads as TGCAGTGCTAGCGCCGGGACAGTCTCCGGGGAGCTGTTTTTT.

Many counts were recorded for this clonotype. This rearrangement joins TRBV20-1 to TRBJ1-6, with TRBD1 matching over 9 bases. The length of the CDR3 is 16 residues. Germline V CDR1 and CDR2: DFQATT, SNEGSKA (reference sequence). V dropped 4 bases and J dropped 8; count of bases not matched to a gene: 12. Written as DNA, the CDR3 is TGCAGTGCTACCAGAGGTTGGGACAGGGATTATTCACCCCTCCACTTT. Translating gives CSATRGWDRDYSPLHF.

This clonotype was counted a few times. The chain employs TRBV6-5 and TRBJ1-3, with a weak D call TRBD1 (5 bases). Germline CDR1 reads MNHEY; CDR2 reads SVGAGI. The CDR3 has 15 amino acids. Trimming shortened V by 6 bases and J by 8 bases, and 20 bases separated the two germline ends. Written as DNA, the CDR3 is TGTGCCAGCAGATTCCTCAGGGAGAATCGGGACACCATATATTTT. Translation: CASRFLRENRDTIYF.

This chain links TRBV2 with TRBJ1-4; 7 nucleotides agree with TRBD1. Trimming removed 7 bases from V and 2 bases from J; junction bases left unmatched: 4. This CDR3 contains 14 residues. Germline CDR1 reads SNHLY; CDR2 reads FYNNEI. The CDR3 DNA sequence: TGTGCCAGCACCCCGGACAGGACTAATGAAAAACTGTTTTTT. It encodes CASTPDRTNEKLFF.

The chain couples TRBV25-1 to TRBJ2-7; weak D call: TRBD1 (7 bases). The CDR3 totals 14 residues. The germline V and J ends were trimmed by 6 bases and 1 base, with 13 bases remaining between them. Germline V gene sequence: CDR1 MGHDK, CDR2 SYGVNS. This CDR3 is CASSWAGGSYEQYF. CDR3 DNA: TGTGCCAGCAGCTGGGCAGGGGGGTCCTACGAGCAGTACTTC.

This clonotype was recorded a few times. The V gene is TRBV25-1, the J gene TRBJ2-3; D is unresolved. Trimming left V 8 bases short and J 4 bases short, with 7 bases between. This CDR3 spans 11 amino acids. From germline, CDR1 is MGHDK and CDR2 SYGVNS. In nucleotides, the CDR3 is TGTGCCAGCGGCCCCTCAGATACGCAGTATTTT. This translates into CASGPSDTQYF.

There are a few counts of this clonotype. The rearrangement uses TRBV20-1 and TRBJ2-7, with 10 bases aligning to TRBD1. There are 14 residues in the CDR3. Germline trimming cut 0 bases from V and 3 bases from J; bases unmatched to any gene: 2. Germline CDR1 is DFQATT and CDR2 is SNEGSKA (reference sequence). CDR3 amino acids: CSARDWDRGYEQYF. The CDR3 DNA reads TGCAGTGCTAGAGATTGGGACAGGGGCTACGAGCAGTACTTC.

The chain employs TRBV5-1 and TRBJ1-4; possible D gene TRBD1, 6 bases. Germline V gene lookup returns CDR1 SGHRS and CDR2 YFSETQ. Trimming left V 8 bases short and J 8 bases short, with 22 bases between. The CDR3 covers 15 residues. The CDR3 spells CASGQADGGHEKLFF. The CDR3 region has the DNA TGCGCCAGTGGACAAGCCGATGGGGGGCACGAAAAACTGTTTTTT.

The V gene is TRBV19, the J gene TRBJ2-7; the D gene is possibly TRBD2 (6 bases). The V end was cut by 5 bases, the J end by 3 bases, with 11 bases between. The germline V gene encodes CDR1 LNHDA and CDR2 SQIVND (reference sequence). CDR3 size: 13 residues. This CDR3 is CASSSRGFYEQYF. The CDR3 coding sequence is TGTGCCAGTAGTTCTCGGGGGTTCTACGAGCAGTACTTC.

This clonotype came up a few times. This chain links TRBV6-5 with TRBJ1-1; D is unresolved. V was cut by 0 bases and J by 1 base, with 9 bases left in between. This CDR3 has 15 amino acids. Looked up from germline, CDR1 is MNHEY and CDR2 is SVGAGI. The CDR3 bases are TGTGCCAGCAGTTACTCGATTCGGTCGAACACTGAAGCTTTCTTT. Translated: CASSYSIRSNTEAFF.

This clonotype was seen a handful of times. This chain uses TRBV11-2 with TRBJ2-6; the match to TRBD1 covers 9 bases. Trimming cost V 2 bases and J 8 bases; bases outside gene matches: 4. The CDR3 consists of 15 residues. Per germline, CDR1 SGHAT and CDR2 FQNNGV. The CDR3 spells CASSLTGTGTNVLTF. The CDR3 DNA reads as TGTGCCAGCAGCTTAACCGGGACAGGGACCAACGTCCTGACTTTC. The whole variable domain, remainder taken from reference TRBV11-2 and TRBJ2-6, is EAGVAQSPRYKIIEKRQSVAFWCNPISGHATLYWYQQILGQGPKLLIQFQNNGVVDDSQLPKDRFSAERLKGVDSTLKIQPAKLEDSAVYLCASSLTGTGTNVLTFGAGSRLTVL.

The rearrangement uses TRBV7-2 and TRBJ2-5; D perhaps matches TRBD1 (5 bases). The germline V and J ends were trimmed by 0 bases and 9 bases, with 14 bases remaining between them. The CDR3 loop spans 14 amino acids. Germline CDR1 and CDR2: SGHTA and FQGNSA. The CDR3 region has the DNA TGTGCCAGCAGCTTAGCAGGGGTTAATCAGCCCCAGTACTTC. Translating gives CASSLAGVNQPQYF. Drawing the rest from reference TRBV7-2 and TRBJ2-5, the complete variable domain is GAGVSQSPSNKVTEKGKDVELRCDPISGHTALYWYRQSLGQGLEFLIYFQGNSAPDKSGLPSDRFSAERTGGSVSTLTIQRTQQEDSAVYLCASSLAGVNQPQYFGPGTRLLVL.

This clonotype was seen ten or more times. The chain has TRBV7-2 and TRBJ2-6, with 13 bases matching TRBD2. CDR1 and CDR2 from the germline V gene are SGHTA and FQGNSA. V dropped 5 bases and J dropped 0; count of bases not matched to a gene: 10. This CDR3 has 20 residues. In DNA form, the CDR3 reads TGTGCCAGCAGCCCCAAAGGGACTAGCGGGACAAGCTCTGGGGCCAACGTCCTGACTTTC. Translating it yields CASSPKGTSGTSSGANVLTF.

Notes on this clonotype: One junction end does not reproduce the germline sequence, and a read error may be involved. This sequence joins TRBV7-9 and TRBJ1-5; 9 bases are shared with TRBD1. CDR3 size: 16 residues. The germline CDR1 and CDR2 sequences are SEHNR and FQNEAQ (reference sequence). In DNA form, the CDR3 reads TGCGCCAGCAGCCAAGCCGGGACAGGGCTCAATCAGCCCCAGCATTTT. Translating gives CASSQAGTGLNQPQHF. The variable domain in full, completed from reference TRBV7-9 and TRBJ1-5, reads DTGVSQNPRHKITKRGQNVTFRCDPISEHNRLYWYRQTLGQGPEFLTYFQNEAQLEKSRLLSDRFSAERPKGSFSTLEIQRTEQGDSAMYLCASSQAGTGLNQPQHFGDGTRLSIL.

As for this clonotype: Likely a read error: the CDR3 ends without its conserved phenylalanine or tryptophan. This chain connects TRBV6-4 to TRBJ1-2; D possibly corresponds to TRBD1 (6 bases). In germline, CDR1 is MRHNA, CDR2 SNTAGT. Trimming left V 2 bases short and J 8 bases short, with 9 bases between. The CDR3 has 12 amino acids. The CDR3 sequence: CASSDRDIGYTL. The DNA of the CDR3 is TGTGCCAGCAGTGACAGGGACATCGGCTACACCCTC.